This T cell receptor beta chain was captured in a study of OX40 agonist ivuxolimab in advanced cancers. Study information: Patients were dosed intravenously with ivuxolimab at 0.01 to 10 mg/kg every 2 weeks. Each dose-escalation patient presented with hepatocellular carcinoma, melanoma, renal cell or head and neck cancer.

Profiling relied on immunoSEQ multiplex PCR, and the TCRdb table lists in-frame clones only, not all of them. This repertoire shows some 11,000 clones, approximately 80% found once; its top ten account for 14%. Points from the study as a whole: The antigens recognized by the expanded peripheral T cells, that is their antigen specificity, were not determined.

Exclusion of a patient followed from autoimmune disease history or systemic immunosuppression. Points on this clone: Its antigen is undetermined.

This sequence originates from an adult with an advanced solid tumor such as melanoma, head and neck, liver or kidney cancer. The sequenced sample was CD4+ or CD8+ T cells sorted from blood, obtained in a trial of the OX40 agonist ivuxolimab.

As DNA, the CDR3 is TGTGCCAGCAGCTTAGTAGGACAGGGGTCGGCTGAAGCTTTCTTT. Amino acid sequence: CASSLVGQGSAEAFF. The chain uses TRBV7-2 and TRBJ1-1, with 9 bases that match TRBD1. V was clipped by 1 base and J by 6 bases; unmatched bases: 6. From germline, CDR1 is SGHTA and CDR2 FQGNSA. The CDR3 is 15 residues long. The full variable domain, with the rest looked up from reference TRBV7-2 and TRBJ1-1, is GAGVSQSPSNKVTEKGKDVELRCDPISGHTALYWYRQSLGQGLEFLIYFQGNSAPDKSGLPSDRFSAERTGGSVSTLTIQRTQQEDSAVYLCASSLVGQGSAEAFFGQGTRLTVV.